The 17 T cell receptor beta chains presented below share a single source sample, sequenced in a study of Ad26.COV2.S vaccination and SARS-CoV-2 variants. The treatment here: around 19 received Ad26.COV2.S at low or high dose, single or two shots; 5 received placebo; per-sample allocation not given. Samples came from day 63 after the first vaccine or placebo injection. Repertoires were generated with immunoSEQ multiplex PCR, while TCRdb's copy carries only in-frame clones and drops some. The repertoire consists of roughly 460,000 clones, with nearly 90% occurring once and the leading ten covering over 1.5%. Material: peripheral blood, obtained in a trial of Ad26.COV2.S vaccine versus placebo. The receptor source for this set is a person aged 18-60 years who received the Ad26.COV2.S COVID-19 vaccine or a placebo.

The chain has TRBV2 and TRBJ2-1; D is perhaps TRBD2 (5 bases). Trimming removed 3 bases at V and 9 bases at J, with 18 bases between. Germline CDR1 reads SNHLY; CDR2 reads FYNNEI. The CDR3 totals 15 residues. The CDR3 DNA is TGTGCCAGCAGTGAGGCCGGGATCCTGCAACGTGAGCAGTTCTTC. Amino acid sequence: CASSEAGILQREQFF.

The V call is TRBV7-2, the J call TRBJ1-1; D is unclear. Trimming removed 5 bases from V and 7 bases from J, with 11 bases in between. The CDR3 has 12 amino acids. Germline values: CDR1 SGHTA, CDR2 FQGNSA. CDR3 protein: CASSPARIEAFF. Here the CDR3 DNA reads TGTGCCAGCAGCCCTGCCCGAATTGAAGCTTTCTTT.

Comments on this clone: Distinct nucleotide sequences in the sample also encode this CDR3. The chain employs TRBV28 and TRBJ2-7; 7 bases map to TRBD1. CDR1 and CDR2 from the germline V gene are MDHEN and SYDVKM. With V trimmed by 6 bases and J by 2 bases, 1 base remained unmatched. The CDR3 length is 12 residues. CDR3 nucleotides: TGTGCCAGCAGACAGGGGACCTACGAGCAGTACTTC. It encodes CASRQGTYEQYF.

This clone was seen just once. J is TRBJ2-7 and V is TRBV3-1 (or the pseudogene TRBV3-2), with D possibly matching TRBD2 (6 bases). The length of the CDR3 is 14 residues. V was cut by 0 bases and J by 6 bases, with 12 bases left in between. The germline CDR1 and CDR2 sequences are LGHDT and YNNKEL (reference sequence). In nucleotides, the CDR3 is TGTGCCAGCAGCCAAGAGGTGGGTAGCGGCGAGCAGTACTTC. This sequence encodes CASSQEVGSGEQYF.

The chain carries TRBV18 and TRBJ2-5; D gene uncertain. The germline V and J ends were trimmed by 1 base and 2 bases, with 8 bases remaining between them. Germline loops: CDR1 KGHSH, CDR2 LQKENI. This CDR3 is 14 amino acids long. CDR3 region: CASSPRAVQETQYF. As DNA, the CDR3 is TGTGCCAGCTCACCACGGGCAGTACAAGAGACCCAGTACTTC.

The chain couples TRBV27 to TRBJ1-1; D unclear. The ends were cut back, 7 bases at V and 5 bases at J, with 17 bases in the middle. The CDR3 runs to 14 residues. CDR1 and CDR2 from the germline V gene are MNHEY and SMNVEV (reference sequence). The CDR3 DNA sequence: TGTGCCAGCACTATATCGGGGATGTGGACTGAAGCTTTCTTT. Protein product: CASTISGMWTEAFF.

The chain has TRBV27 and TRBJ2-1; D not resolved. Germline V lookup: CDR1 MNHEY, CDR2 SMNVEV (reference sequence). The CDR3 loop spans 15 amino acids. V lost 7 bases and J 4 bases, leaving 17 bases between the germline ends. The CDR3 nucleotides read TGTGCCAGCACCCGTGGGTCGACTGGATACAATGAGCAGTTCTTC. This gives the protein CASTRGSTGYNEQFF.

The chain couples TRBV5-1 to TRBJ2-2, with D unclear. In germline, CDR1 is SGHRS, CDR2 YFSETQ. This CDR3 has 17 residues. Between the trimmed V and J ends, which lost 0 bases and 4 bases, there was a span of 16 bases. CDR3 sequence (DNA): TGCGCCAGCAGCTTGGGTTTCGGCGGCTATTCCACCGGGGAGCTGTTTTTT. Its translation: CASSLGFGGYSTGELFF.

CDR3 loop: CASSQAQDYDGYTF. The DNA of the CDR3 is TGTGCCAGCAGCCAAGCTCAGGACTATGATGGCTACACCTTC. The V and J genes are TRBV3-1 (or the pseudogene TRBV3-2) and TRBJ1-2; no clear D. Germline CDR1 reads LGHDT; CDR2 reads YNNKEL (reference sequence). The CDR3 has 14 residues. V shed 1 base and J shed 6 bases, with 12 bases lying between them.

The rearrangement links TRBV3-1 (or the pseudogene TRBV3-2) to TRBJ1-5, with D perhaps matching TRBD1 (6 bases). Germline CDR1 and CDR2: LGHDT and YNNKEL (reference sequence). The CDR3 has 14 residues. The ends were cut back, 1 base at V and 2 bases at J, with 6 bases in the middle. CDR3 coding DNA: TGTGCCAGCAGCCAAGGACAGGGCAATCAGCCCCAGCATTTT. It translates to CASSQGQGNQPQHF.

Points on this clone: A much more abundant neighbour one base away suggests this may be a read error. The chain joins TRBV2 to TRBJ1-5; no reliable D call. Between the trimmed V and J ends, which lost 6 bases and 1 base, there was a span of 7 bases. The CDR3 covers 13 residues. Germline lookup yields CDR1 SNHLY and CDR2 FYNNEI. For the CDR3, the DNA is TGTGCCAGCAGCCGGGAGAGCAATCAGCCCCAGCATTTT. Translated, it gives CASSRESNQPQHF.

With regard to this clone: Other DNA sequences from this sample encode an identical CDR3 as well. J is TRBJ1-1 and V is TRBV11-2; D remains unclear. CDR1 and CDR2 (germline): SGHAT, FQNNGV. This CDR3 is built from 13 residues. Between the trimmed V and J ends, which lost 1 base and 4 bases, there was a span of 7 bases. The CDR3 protein is CASSLVRGTEAFF. The CDR3 DNA reads TGTGCCAGCAGCTTAGTTCGGGGCACTGAAGCTTTCTTT.

A single count supports this clone. The J gene is TRBJ1-2, the V gene TRBV27; 8 positions match TRBD1. The CDR3 is 14 residues long. The V gene's germline CDR1 is MNHEY and CDR2 SMNVEV (reference sequence). Losses at the gene ends were 6 bases for V and 6 bases for J; bases not matched to a gene: 9. CDR3 sequence (DNA): TGTGCCAGCAGCAGCCGGGACAGGCTTAATGGCTACACCTTC. Translation: CASSSRDRLNGYTF.

The chain couples TRBV3-1 (or the pseudogene TRBV3-2) to TRBJ2-7, with TRBD1 matching over 11 bases. Trimming removed 4 bases from V and 6 bases from J; junction bases left unmatched: 8. The germline V gene has CDR1 LGHDT and CDR2 YNNKEL (reference sequence). The length of the CDR3 is 15 residues. The CDR3 DNA reads as TGTGCCAGCAGCCTTACCGGGACAGGGGGAGGCGAGCAGTACTTC. Protein: CASSLTGTGGGEQYF.

The chain uses TRBV6-2 or TRBV6-3 and TRBJ2-7, with 8 bases that match TRBD2. Trimming cost V 5 bases and J 3 bases; bases outside gene matches: 12. Per germline, CDR1 MNHEY and CDR2 SVGEGT. CDR3 length equals 16 residues. CDR3 bases: TGTGCCAGCAGTCCGCACTTGACTAGCGCAAACTACGAGCAGTACTTC. Its translation: CASSPHLTSANYEQYF.

The V gene is TRBV6-5, the J gene TRBJ1-4; D may be TRBD1 (6 bases). This CDR3 comprises 13 residues. The germline gives CDR1 MNHEY, CDR2 SVGAGI. V gave up 7 bases and J gave up 4 bases, with 10 bases separating them. The CDR3 spells CASTNRVNEKLFF. The CDR3 bases are TGTGCCAGCACAAACAGGGTTAATGAAAAACTGTTTTTT.

The chain uses TRBV5-8 and TRBJ2-3, with TRBD1 as a possible D gene (6 bases). The V gene's germline CDR1 is SGHTS and CDR2 YDEGEE. This CDR3 is built from 16 residues. V lost 0 bases and J 0 bases, leaving 11 bases between the germline ends. Here the CDR3 DNA reads TGTGCCAGCAGCTTGGGGGGGCTTCAGAGCACAGATACGCAGTATTTT. It is translated as CASSLGGLQSTDTQYF.